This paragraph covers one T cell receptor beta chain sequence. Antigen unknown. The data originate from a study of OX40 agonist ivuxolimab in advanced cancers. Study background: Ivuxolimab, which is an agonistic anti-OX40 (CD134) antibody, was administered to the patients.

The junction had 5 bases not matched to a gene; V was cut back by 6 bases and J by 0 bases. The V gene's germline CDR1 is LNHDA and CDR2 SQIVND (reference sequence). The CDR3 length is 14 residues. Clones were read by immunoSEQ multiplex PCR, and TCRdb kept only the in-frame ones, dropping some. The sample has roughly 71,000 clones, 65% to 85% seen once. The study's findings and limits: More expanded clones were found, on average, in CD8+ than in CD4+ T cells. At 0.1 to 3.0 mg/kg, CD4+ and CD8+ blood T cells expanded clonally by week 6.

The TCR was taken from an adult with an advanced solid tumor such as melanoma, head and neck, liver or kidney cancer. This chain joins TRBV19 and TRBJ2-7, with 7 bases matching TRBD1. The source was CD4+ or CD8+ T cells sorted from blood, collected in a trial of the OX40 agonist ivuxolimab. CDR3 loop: CASSGRGSSYEQYF. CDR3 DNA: TGTGCCAGTAGCGGCAGGGGGTCCTCCTACGAGCAGTACTTC.